This TCR beta chain is drawn from a study of post-analysis software for immune sequencing data. Notes on the study in general: Relative to controls, patients with multiple sclerosis showed significantly lower normalized Chao1 diversity.

Of note for this clonotype: The antigen remains undetermined.

Prepared TCR beta cDNA libraries contained unique molecular identifiers. TCRdb ran MiXCR on the PCR reads and lists one entry per CDR3 protein. The sample comprises about 460,000 distinct CDR3 sequences, approximately 46% of which are singletons, and roughly 12% rests with the top ten. The clonotype comes from a girl between 10 and 17 years old with multiple sclerosis. The specimen sequenced was blood.

CDR3 coding DNA: TGCAGTGCTAGCACCGGGACACCATTCTACGAGCAGTACTTC. Protein: CSASTGTPFYEQYF. The chain joins TRBV20-1 to TRBJ2-4, with D tentatively TRBD1 (6 bases). The J call may be mistaken, given a closer DNA end match to TRBJ2-7. The length of the CDR3 is 14 residues. Germline CDR1 and CDR2: DFQATT and SNEGSKA (reference sequence).